The clone carrying this TCR beta chain has only one observation. The target antigen is unknown. A read error may produce the germline difference seen at one junction end. In this cohort, patients with other autoimmune diseases, uncontrolled infections, pregnancy or lactation were excluded. These data come from a study of Graves' ophthalmopathy and Graves' hyperthyroidism. Amplification targeted the TCR beta CDR3 regions, with RNA transcripts as the source material. The authors performed first-round RT-PCR with HTBI primers and then a second-round multiplex PCR. From the multiplex PCR reads, TCRdb called clonotypes with MiXCR, one entry per CDR3 protein. Of a few hundred thousand distinct CDR3 sequences in the sample, under 45% were seen once. Points from the study as a whole: A 13-signature model separated ophthalmopathy from stable hyperthyroidism, reaching about 88% sensitivity and less than 83% specificity cross-validated. Most expanded clonotypes in thyroid above 0.001 frequency also showed up in blood. As the model predicted ophthalmopathy progression, it achieved a sensitivity of 70.59% and a specificity of about 78%.

The CDR3 has 14 amino acids. The sequenced sample consisted of peripheral blood or thyroid tissue (not recorded which). The clonotype comes from an adult man with Graves' hyperthyroidism. The chain carries TRBV12-3 or TRBV12-4 and TRBJ1-6; weak D call: TRBD1 (5 bases). This CDR3 reads CASSFGPGGPPLHF. The CDR3 DNA is TGCGCCAGCAGTTTCGGACCCGGGGGTCCACCCCTCCACTTT.